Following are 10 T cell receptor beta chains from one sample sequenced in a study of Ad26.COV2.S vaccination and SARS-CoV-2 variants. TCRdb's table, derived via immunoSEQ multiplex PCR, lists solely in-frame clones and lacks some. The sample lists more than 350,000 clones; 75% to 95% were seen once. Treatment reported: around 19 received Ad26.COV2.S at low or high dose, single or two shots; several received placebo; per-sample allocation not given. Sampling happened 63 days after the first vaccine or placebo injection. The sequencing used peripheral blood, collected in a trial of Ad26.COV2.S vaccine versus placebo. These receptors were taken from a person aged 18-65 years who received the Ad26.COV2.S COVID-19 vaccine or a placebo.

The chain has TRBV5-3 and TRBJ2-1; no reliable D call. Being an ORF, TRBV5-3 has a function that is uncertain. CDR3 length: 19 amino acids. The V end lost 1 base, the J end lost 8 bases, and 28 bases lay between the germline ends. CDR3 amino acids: CARSLLALDAPPTSDEQFF. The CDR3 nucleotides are TGTGCCAGAAGCTTGCTGGCCCTAGACGCGCCACCCACCAGCGATGAGCAGTTCTTC.

The CDR3 region has the DNA TGTGCCTGGAGAGGGGATTCCTACGAGCAGTACTTC. The encoded protein is CAWRGDSYEQYF. The chain has TRBV30 and TRBJ2-7, with D perhaps matching TRBD1 (5 bases). Trimming cost V 3 bases and J 1 base, with 7 bases left between them. The germline CDR1 and CDR2 sequences are GTSNPN and SVGIG (reference sequence). This CDR3 comprises 12 residues.

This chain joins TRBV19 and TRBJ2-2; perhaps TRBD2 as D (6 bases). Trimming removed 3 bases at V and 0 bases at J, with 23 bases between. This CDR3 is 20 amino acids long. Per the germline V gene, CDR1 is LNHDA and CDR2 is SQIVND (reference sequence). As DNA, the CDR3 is TGTGCCAGTAGTATTCTAGGCCTGAGGAGGGCCATTTCGAACACCGGGGAGCTGTTTTTT. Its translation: CASSILGLRRAISNTGELFF.

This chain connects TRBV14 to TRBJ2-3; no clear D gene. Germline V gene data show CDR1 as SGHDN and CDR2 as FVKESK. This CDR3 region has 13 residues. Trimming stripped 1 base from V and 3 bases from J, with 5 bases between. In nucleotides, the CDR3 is TGTGCCAGCAGCCAAGTCAGAACAGATACGCAGTATTTT. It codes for CASSQVRTDTQYF. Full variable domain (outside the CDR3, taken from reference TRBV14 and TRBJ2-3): EAGVTQFPSHSVIEKGQTVTLRCDPISGHDNLYWYRRVMGKEIKFLLHFVKESKQDESGMPNNRFLAERTGGTYSTLKVQPAELEDSGVYFCASSQVRTDTQYFGPGTRLTVL.

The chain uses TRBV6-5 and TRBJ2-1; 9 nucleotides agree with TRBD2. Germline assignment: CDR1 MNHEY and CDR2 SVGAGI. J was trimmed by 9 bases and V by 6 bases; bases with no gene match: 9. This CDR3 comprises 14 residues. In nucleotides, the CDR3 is TGTGCCAGCAGCCGTAGCGGGAGAAATAGTGAGCAGTTCTTC. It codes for CASSRSGRNSEQFF.

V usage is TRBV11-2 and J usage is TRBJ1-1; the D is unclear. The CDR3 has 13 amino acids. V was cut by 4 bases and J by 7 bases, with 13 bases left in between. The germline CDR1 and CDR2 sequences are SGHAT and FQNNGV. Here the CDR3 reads CASSSRGPFEAFF. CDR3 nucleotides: TGTGCCAGCAGCTCCCGTGGACCGTTTGAAGCTTTCTTT.

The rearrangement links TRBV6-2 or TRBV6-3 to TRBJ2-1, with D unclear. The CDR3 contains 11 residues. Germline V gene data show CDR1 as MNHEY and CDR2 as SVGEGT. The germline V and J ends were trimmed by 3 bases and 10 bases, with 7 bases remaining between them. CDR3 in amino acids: CASSYYGEQFF. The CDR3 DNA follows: TGTGCCAGCAGTTATTACGGGGAGCAGTTCTTC.

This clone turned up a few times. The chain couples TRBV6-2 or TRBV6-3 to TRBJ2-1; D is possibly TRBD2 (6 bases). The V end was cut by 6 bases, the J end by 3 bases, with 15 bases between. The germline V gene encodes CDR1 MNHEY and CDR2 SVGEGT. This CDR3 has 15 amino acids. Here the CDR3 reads CASSLRRERYNEQFF. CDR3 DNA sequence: TGTGCCAGCAGCCTCCGGAGGGAGCGCTACAATGAGCAGTTCTTC.

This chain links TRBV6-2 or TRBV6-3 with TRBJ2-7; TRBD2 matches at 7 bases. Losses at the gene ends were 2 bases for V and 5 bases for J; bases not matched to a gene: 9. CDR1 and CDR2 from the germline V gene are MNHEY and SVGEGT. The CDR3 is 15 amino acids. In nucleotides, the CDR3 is TGTGCCAGCAGTTACGACCCCGGCGGGAGCGACGAGCAGTACTTC. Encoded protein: CASSYDPGGSDEQYF.

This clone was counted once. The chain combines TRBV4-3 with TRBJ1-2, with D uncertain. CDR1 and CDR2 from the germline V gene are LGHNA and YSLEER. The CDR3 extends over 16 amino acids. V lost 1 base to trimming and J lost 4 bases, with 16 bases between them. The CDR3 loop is CASSQGTAVQGYGYTF. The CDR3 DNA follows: TGCGCCAGCAGCCAAGGTACGGCAGTCCAAGGCTATGGCTACACCTTC.